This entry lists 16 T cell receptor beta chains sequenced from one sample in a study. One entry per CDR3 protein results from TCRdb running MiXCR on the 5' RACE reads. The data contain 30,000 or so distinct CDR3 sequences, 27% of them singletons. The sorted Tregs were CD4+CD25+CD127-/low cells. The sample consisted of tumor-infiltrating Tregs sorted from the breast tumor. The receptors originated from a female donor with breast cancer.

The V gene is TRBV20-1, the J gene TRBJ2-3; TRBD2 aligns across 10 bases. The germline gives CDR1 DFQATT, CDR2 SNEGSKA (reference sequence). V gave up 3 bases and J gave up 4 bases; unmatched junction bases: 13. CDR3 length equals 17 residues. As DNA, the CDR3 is TGCAGTGCTAGGTACTCTCTAGCGGGAGTTTCGGCAGATACGCAGTATTTT. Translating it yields CSARYSLAGVSADTQYF.

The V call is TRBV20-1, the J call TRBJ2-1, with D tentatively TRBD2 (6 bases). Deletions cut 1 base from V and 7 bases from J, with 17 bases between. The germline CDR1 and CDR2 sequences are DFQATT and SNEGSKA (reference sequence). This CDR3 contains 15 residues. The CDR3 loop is CSARGSGLPTNEQFF. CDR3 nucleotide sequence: TGCAGTGCTAGAGGGTCGGGACTGCCTACAAATGAGCAGTTCTTC.

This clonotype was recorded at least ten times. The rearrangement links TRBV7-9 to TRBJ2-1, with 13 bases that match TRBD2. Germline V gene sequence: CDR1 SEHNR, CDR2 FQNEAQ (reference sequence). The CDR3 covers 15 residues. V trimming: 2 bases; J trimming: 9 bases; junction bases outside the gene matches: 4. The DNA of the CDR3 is TGTGCCAGCAGCTTAACTAGCGGGAGGGCCTTTGAGCAGTTCTTC. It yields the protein CASSLTSGRAFEQFF.

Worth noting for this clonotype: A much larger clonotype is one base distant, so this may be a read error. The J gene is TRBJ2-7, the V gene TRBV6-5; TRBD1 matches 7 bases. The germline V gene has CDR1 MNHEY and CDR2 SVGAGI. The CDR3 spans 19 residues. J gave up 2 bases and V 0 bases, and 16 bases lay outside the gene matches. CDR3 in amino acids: CASSYSMGQKSRGTYEQYV. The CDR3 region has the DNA TGTGCCAGCAGTTACTCTATGGGACAGAAATCAAGGGGGACCTACGAGCAGTACGTC.

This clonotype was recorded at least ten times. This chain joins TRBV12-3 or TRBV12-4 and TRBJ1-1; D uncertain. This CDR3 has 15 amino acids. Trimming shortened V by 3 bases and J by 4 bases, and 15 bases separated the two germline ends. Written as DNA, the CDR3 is TGTGCCAGCAGTTTCCCTGAGGGCTTAGGCACTGAAGCTTTCTTT. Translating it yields CASSFPEGLGTEAFF.

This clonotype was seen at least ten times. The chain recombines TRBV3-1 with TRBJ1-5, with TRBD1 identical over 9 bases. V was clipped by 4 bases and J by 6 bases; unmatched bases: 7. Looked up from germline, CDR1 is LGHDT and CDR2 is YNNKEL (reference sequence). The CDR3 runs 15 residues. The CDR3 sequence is CASSRGTGPSQPQHF. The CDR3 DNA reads TGTGCCAGCAGCCGGGGGACAGGGCCTTCTCAGCCCCAGCATTTT. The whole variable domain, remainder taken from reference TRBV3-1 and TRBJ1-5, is DTAVSQTPKYLVTQMGNDKSIKCEQNLGHDTMYWYKQDSKKFLKIMFSYNNKELIINETVPNRFSPKSPDKAHLNLHINSLELGDSAVYFCASSRGTGPSQPQHFGDGTRLSIL.

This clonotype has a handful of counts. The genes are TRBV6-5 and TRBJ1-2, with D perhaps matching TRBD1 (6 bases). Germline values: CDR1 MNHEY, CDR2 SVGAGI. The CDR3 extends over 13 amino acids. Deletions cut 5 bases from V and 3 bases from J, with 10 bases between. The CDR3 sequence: CASSLTGHYGYTF. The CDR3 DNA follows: TGTGCCAGCAGTCTAACAGGGCACTATGGCTACACCTTC.

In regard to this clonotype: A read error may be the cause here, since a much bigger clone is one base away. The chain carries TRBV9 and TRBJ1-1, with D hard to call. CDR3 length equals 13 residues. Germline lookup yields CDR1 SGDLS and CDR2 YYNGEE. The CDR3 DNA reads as TGTGCCAGCAGCTCGGACCCCAACACTAAAGCTTTCTTT. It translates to CASSSDPNTKAFF.

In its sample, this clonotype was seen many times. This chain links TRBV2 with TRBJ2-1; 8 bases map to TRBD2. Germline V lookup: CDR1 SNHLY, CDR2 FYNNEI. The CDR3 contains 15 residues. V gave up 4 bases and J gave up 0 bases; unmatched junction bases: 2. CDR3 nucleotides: TGTGCCAGCAGTGTAGCGGGAATCTCCTACAATGAGCAGTTCTTC. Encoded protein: CASSVAGISYNEQFF.

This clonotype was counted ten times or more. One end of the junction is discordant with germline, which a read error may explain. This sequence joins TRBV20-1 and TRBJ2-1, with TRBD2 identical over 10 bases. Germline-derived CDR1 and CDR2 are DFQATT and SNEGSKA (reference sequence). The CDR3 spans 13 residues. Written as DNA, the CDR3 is TGCAGTACTAGCGGGATTACCGGGAATGAGCAGTTCTTC. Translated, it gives CSTSGITGNEQFF.

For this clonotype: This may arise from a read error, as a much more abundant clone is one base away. This CDR3 reads CASSRQGASYDYTF. The CDR3 nucleotides are TGCGCCAGCAGCCGACAGGGGGCATCTTATGACTACACCTTC. The chain employs TRBV4-1 and TRBJ1-2, with 10 bases lining up with TRBD1. Per germline, CDR1 MGHRA and CDR2 YSYEKL. The CDR3 spans 14 residues.

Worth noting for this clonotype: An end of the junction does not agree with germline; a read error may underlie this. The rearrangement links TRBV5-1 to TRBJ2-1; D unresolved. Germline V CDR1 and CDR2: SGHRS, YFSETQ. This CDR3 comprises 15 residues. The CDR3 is CASSLEGPTYDEQLF. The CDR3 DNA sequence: TGCGCCAGCAGCTTGGAAGGGCCTACCTACGATGAGCAGCTCTTC.

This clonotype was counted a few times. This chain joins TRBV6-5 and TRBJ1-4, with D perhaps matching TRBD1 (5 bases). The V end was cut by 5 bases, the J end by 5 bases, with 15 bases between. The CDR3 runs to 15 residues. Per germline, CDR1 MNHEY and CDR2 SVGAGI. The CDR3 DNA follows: TGTGCCAGCAGTCCCCGGCAGGGACGGAATGAAAAACTGTTTTTT. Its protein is CASSPRQGRNEKLFF.

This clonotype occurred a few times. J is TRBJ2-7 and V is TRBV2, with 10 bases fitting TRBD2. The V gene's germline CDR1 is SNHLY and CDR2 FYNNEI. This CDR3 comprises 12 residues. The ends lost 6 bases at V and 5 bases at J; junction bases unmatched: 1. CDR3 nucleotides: TGTGCCAGCAGGCTAGCGGGAGACGAGCAGTACTTC. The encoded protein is CASRLAGDEQYF.

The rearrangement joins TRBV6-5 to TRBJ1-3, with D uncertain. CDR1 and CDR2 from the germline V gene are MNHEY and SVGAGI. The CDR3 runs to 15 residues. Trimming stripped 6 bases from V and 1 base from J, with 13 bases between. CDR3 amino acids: CASRPPTESGNTIYF. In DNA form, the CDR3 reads TGTGCCAGCAGACCACCAACGGAGTCTGGAAACACCATATATTTT.

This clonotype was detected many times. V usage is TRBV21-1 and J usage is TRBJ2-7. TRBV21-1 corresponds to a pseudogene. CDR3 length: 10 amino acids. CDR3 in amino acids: CASLAYEQYF. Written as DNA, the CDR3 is TGTGCCAGCTTAGCCTACGAGCAGTACTTC.